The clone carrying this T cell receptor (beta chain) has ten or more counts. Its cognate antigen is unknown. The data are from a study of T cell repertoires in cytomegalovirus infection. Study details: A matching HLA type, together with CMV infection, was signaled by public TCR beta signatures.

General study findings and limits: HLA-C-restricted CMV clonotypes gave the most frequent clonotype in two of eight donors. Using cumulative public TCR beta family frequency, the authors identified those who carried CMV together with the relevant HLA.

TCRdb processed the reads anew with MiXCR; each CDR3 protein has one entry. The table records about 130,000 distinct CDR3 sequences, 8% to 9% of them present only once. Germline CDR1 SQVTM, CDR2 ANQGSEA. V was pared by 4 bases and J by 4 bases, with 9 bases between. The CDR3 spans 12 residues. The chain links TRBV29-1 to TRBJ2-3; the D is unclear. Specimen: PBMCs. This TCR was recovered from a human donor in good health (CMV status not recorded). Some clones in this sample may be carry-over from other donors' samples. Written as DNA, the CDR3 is TGCAGCGTTGGCACTTCGTCAGATACGCAGTATTTT. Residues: CSVGTSSDTQYF.